The 2 T cell receptor beta chains below come from one sample, sequenced in a study of T cell responses to AZD1222 COVID-19 vaccine. TCRdb keeps only in-frame clones here, not all; method: immunoSEQ multiplex PCR. The table has 100,000 or so clones, approximately 89% seen once; the top ten hold 4% to 5.5%. The material was peripheral blood, obtained on day 0 of AZD1222 vaccination. These receptors came from an adult in good health.

V gene TRBV2 combines with J gene TRBJ2-7, with unresolved D. The germline V gene encodes CDR1 SNHLY and CDR2 FYNNEI. This CDR3 is 11 amino acids long. Trimming took 6 bases from V and 3 from J, leaving 6 bases between them. The CDR3 sequence is CASRRGYEQYF. CDR3 coding DNA: TGTGCCAGCAGGCGCGGCTACGAGCAGTACTTC.

The genes are TRBV14 and TRBJ1-3; D might be TRBD1 (5 bases). This CDR3 has 15 residues. Germline-derived CDR1 and CDR2 are SGHDN and FVKESK. V was trimmed by 4 bases and J by 0 bases, leaving 10 bases between them. This CDR3 is CASSRDRPSGNTIYF. For the CDR3, the DNA is TGTGCCAGCAGCCGAGACAGACCCTCTGGAAACACCATATATTTT.